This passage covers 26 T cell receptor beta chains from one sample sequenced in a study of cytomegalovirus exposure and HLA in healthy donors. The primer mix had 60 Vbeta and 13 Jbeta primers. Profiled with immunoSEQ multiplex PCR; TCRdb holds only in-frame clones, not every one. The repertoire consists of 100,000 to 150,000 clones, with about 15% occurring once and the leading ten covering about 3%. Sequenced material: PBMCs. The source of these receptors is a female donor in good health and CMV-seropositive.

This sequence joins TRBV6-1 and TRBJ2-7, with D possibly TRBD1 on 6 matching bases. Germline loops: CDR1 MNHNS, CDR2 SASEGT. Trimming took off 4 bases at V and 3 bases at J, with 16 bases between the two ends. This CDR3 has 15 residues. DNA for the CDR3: TGTGCCAGCAGTGGAAGGAGACAGGTCAACTACGAGCAGTACTTC. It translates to CASSGRRQVNYEQYF.

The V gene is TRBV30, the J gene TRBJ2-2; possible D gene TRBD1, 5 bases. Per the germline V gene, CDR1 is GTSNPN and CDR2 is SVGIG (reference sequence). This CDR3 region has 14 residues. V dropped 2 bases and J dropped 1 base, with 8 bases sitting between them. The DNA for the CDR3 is TGTGCCTGGAGTTACACAGGGAACACCGGGGAGCTGTTTTTT. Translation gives CAWSYTGNTGELFF.

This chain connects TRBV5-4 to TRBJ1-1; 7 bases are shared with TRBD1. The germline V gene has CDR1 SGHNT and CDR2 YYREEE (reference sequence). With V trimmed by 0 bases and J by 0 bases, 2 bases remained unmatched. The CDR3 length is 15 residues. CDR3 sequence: CASSLVGQMNTEAFF. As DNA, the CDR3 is TGTGCCAGCAGCTTGGTGGGACAGATGAACACTGAAGCTTTCTTT.

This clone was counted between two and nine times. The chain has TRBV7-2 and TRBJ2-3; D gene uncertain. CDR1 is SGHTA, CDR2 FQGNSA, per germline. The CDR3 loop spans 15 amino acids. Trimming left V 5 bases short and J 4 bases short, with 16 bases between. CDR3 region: CASSKRPDSADTQYF. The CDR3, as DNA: TGTGCCAGCAGCAAACGACCCGACTCCGCAGATACGCAGTATTTT.

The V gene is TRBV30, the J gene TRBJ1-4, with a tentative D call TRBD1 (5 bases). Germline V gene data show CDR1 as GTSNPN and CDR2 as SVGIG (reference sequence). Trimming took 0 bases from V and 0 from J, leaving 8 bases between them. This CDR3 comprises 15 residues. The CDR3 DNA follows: TGTGCCTGGAGTGTAGGGGCGGCAACTAATGAAAAACTGTTTTTT. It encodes CAWSVGAATNEKLFF.

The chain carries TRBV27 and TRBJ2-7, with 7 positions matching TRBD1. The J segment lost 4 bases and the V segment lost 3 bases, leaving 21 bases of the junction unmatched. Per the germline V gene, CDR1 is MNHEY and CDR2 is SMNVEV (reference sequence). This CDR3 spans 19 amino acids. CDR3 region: CASSFLSNRGVRFAYEQYF. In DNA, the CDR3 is TGTGCCAGCAGTTTCTTGTCTAACAGGGGCGTACGATTTGCGTACGAGCAGTACTTC.

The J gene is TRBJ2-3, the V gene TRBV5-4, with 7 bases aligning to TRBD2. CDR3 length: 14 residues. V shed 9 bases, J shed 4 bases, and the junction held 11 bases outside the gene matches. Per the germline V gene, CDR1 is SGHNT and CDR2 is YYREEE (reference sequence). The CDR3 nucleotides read TGTGCCACCAGTAACGGCGGGAGAGCAGATACGCAGTATTTT. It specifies CATSNGGRADTQYF.

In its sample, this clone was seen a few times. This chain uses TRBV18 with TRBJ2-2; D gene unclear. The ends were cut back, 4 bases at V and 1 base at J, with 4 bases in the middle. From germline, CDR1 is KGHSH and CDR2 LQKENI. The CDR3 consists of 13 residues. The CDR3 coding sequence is TGTGCCAGCTCACTACAGAACACCGGGGAGCTGTTTTTT. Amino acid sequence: CASSLQNTGELFF.

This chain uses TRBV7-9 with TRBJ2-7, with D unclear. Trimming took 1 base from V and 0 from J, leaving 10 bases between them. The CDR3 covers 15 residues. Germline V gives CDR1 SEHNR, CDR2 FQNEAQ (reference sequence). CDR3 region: CASSLGRLSSYEQYF. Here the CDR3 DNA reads TGTGCCAGCAGCTTAGGCAGGCTGAGCTCCTACGAGCAGTACTTC.

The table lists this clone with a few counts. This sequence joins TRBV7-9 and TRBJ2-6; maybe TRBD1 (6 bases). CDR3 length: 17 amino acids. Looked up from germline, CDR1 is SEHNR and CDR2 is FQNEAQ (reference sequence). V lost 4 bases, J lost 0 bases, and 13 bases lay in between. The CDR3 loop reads CASSSQGSDSGANVLTF. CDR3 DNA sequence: TGTGCCAGCAGCTCACAGGGATCCGACTCTGGGGCCAACGTCCTGACTTTC.

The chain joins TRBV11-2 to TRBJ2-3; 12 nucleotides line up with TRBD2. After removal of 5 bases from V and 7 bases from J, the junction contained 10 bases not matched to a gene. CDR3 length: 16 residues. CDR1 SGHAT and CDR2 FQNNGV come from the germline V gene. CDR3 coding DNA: TGTGCCAGCAGCCTCAGACTAGCGGGAGTCTACCATACGCAGTATTTT. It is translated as CASSLRLAGVYHTQYF.

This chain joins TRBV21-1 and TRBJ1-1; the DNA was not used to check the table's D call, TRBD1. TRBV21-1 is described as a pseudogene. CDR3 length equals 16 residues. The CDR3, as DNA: TGTGCCAGCAGCAAAAGGACAGGGGCTCTGAACACTGAAGCTTTCTTT. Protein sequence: CASSKRTGALNTEAFF.

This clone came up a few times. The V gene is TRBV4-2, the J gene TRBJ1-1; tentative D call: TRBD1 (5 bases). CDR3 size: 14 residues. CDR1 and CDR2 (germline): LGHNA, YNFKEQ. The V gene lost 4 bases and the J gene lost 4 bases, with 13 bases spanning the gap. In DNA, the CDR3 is TGTGCCAGCAGCCCGCATGGGGCGGTCACTGAAGCTTTCTTT. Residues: CASSPHGAVTEAFF.

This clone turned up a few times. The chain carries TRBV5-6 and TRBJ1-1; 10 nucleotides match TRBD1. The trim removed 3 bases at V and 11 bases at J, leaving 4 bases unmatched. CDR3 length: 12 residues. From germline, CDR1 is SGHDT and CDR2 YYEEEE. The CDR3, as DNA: TGTGCCAGCAGCTCCGGGACAGGGGTTGCTTTCTTT. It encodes CASSSGTGVAFF.

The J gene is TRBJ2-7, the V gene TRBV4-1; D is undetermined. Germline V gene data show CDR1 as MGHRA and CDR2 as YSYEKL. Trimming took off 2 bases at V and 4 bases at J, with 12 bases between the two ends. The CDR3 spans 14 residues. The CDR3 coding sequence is TGCGCCAGCAGCCAAACGCTAGTACCTTACGAGCAGTACTTC. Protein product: CASSQTLVPYEQYF.

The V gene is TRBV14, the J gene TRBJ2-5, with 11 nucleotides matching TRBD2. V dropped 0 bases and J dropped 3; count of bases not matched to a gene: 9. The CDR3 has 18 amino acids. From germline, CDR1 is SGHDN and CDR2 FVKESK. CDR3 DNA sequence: TGTGCCAGCAGCCAAGAATTTAGCGGGGGGGCCTCTGAAGAGACCCAGTACTTC. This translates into CASSQEFSGGASEETQYF.

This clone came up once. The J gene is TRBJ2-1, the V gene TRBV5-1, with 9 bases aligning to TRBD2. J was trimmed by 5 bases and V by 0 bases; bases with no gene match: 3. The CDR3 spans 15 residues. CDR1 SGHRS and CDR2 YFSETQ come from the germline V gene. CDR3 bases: TGCGCCAGCAGCTTGGGGCTAGCGGGAAACAATGAGCAGTTCTTC. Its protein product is CASSLGLAGNNEQFF.

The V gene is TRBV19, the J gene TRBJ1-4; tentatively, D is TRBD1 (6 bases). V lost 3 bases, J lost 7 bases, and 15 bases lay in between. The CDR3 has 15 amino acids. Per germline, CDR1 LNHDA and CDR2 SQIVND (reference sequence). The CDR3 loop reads CASSMGAGDGEKLFF. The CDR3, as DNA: TGTGCCAGTAGTATGGGGGCAGGGGATGGTGAAAAACTGTTTTTT. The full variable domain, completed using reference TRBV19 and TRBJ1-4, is DGGITQSPKYLFRKEGQNVTLSCEQNLNHDAMYWYRQDPGQGLRLIYYSQIVNDFQKGDIAEGYSVSREKKESFPLTVTSAQKNPTAFYLCASSMGAGDGEKLFFGSGTQLSVL.

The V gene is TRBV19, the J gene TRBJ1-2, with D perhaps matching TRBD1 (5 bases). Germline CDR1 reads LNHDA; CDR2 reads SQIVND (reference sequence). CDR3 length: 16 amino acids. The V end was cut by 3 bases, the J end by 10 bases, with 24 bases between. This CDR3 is CASSITRQGEIFAYTF. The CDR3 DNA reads TGTGCCAGTAGTATTACGCGTCAGGGCGAGATCTTTGCCTACACCTTC. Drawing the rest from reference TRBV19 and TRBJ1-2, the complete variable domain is DGGITQSPKYLFRKEGQNVTLSCEQNLNHDAMYWYRQDPGQGLRLIYYSQIVNDFQKGDIAEGYSVSREKKESFPLTVTSAQKNPTAFYLCASSITRQGEIFAYTFGSGTRLTVV.

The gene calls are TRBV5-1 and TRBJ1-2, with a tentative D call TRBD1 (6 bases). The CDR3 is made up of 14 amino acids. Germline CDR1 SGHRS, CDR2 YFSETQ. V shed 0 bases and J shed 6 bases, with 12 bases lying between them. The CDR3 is CASSLARTEDGYTF. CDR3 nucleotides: TGCGCCAGCAGCTTGGCTCGGACAGAGGATGGCTACACCTTC.

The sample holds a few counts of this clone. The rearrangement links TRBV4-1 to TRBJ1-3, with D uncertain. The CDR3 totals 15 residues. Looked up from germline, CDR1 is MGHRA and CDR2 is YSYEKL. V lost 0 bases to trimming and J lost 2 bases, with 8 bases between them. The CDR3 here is CASSQDRGTGNTIYF. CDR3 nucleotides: TGCGCCAGCAGCCAAGATCGAGGGACTGGAAACACCATATATTTT.

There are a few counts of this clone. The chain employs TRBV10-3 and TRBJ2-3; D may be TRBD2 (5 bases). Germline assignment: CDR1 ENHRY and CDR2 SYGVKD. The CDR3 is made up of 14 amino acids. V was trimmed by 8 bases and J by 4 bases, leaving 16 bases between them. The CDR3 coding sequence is TGTGCCATCCGGGTAGTAAAGGAGGCAGATACGCAGTATTTT. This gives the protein CAIRVVKEADTQYF.

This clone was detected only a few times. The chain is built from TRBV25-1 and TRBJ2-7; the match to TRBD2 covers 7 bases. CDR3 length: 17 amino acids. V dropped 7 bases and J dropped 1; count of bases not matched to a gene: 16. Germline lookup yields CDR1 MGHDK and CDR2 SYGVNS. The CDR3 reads CASTPPVSSGRSYEQYF. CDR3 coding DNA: TGTGCCAGCACCCCACCGGTGTCTAGCGGTAGGTCCTACGAGCAGTACTTC.

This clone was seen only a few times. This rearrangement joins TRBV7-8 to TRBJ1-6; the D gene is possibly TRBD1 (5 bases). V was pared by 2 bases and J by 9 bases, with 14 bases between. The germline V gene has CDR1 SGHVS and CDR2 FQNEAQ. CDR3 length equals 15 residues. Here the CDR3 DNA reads TGTGCCAGCAGCTTAACTCAGGGTCCCTCTTCACCCCTCCACTTT. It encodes CASSLTQGPSSPLHF.

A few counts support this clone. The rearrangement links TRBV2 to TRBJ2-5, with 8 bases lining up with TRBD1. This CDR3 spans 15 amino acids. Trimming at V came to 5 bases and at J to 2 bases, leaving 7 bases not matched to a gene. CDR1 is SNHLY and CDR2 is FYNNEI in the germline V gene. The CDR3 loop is CASSTGQVGQETQYF. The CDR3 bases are TGTGCCAGCAGTACGGGACAGGTTGGTCAAGAGACCCAGTACTTC.

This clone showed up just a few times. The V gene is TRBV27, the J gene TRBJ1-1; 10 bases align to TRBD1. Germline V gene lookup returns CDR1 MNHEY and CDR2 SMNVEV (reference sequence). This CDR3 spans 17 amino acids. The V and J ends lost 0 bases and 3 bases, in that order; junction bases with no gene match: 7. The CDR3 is CASSLSSRQGAHTEAFF. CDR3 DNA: TGTGCCAGCAGTTTATCCTCCCGACAGGGGGCACACACTGAAGCTTTCTTT.